A few counts support the clone carrying this T cell receptor beta chain. The antigen is not known. The CDR3 has 15 residues. Trimming at V came to 5 bases and at J to 8 bases, leaving 10 bases not matched to a gene. Germline CDR1 and CDR2: MGHRA and YSYEKL. These data are taken from a study of CD8+ T cells in alopecia areata. On the study more broadly: A 6-month period off drug followed tofacitinib, which lasted 6 to 18 months. Findings and limits, study-wide: Scalp clonality and expanded CD8+ clones among the top 100 fell significantly with tofacitinib.

RNA was isolated and reverse transcribed to cDNA, the sequencing template. TCRdb's copy holds only in-frame clones and misses some; the assay was immunoSEQ multiplex PCR. Of 170,000 or so clones listed, roughly 64% are singletons. The treatment denotes: oral pan-JAK inhibitor, 5-10 mg twice daily. The investigators collected lesional scalp punch biopsies and peripheral blood from alopecia areata patients. Sorting of PBMCs yielded the CD4+ and CD8+ T cells. This clonotype was sampled from a human donor with alopecia areata. The sample consisted of CD8+ T cells sorted from blood, taken at week 24, from a patient treated with tofacitinib. The chain couples TRBV4-1 to TRBJ2-1, with 9 bases matching TRBD2. This CDR3 reads CASSFVAGEGDEQFF. The CDR3 bases are TGCGCCAGCAGCTTCGTAGCGGGGGAAGGCGATGAGCAGTTCTTC.